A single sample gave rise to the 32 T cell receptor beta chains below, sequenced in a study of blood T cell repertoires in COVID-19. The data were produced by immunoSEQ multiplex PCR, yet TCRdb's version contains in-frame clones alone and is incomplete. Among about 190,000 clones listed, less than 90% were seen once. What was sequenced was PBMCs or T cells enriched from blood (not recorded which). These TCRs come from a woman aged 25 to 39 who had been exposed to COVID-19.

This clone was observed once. In DNA form, the CDR3 reads TGTGCCAGCAGCCAGACAGGGGACGGGGAAGCTTTCTTT. Protein product: CASSQTGDGEAFF. The J gene is TRBJ1-1, the V gene TRBV3-1 (or the pseudogene TRBV3-2); the match to TRBD1 covers 8 bases. V was pared by 3 bases and J by 8 bases, with 5 bases of the junction left unmatched. CDR1 LGHDT and CDR2 YNNKEL come from the germline V gene (reference sequence). This CDR3 has 13 amino acids.

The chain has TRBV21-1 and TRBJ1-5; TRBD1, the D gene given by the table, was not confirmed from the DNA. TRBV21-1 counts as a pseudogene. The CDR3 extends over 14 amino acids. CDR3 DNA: TGTGCCAGCAGAGACAGGCAATCGGGTCAGCCCCAGCATTTT. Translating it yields CASRDRQSGQPQHF.

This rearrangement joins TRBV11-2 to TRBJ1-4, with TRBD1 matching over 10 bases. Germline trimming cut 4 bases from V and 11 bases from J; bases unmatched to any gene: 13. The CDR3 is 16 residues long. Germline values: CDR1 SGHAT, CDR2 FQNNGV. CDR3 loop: CASSSRIWTGGFKLFF. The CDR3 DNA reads TGTGCCAGCAGCTCCCGTATTTGGACAGGGGGATTTAAACTGTTTTTT.

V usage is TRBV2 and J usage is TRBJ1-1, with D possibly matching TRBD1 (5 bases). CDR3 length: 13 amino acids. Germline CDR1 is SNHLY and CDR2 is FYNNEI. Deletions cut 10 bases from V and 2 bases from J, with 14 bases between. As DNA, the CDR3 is TGTGCCAATCGCCGACAGACAAACACTGAAGCTTTCTTT. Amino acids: CANRRQTNTEAFF. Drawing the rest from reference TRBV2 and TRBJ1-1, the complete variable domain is EPEVTQTPSHQVTQMGQEVILRCVPISNHLYFYWYRQILGQKVEFLVSFYNNEISEKSEIFDDQFSVERPDGSNFTLKIRSTKLEDSAMYFCANRRQTNTEAFFGQGTRLTVV.

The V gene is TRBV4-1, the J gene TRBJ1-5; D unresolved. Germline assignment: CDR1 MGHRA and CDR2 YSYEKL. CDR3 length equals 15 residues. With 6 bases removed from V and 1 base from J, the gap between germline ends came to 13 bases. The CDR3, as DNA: TGCGCCAGCAGGGCAATGGCGGCGAGCAATCAGCCCCAGCATTTT. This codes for CASRAMAASNQPQHF.

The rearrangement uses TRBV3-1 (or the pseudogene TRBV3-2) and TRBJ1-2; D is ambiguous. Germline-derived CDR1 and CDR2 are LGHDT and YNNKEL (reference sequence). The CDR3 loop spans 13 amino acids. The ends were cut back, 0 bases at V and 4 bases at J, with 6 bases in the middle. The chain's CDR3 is CASSQEGSYGYTF. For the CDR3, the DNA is TGTGCCAGCAGCCAAGAGGGGAGCTATGGCTACACCTTC.

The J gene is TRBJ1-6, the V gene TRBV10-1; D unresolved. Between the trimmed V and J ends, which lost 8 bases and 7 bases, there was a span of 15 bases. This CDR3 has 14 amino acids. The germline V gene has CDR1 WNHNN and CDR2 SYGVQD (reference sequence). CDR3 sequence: CASGELTGNSPLHF. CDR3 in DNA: TGCGCCAGCGGGGAACTAACGGGGAATTCACCCCTCCACTTT.

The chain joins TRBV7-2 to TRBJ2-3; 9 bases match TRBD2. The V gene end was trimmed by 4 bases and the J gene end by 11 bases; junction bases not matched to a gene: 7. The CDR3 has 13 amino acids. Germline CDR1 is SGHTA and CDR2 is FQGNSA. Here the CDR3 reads CASSWSSGGMQYF. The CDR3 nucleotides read TGTGCCAGCAGCTGGAGTAGCGGGGGCATGCAGTATTTT.

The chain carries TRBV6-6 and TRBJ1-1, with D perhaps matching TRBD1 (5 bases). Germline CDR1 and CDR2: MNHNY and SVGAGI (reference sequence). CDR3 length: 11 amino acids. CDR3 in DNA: TGTGGCGGGGGGGGTGGCACTGAAGCTTTCTTT. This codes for CGGGGGTEAFF.

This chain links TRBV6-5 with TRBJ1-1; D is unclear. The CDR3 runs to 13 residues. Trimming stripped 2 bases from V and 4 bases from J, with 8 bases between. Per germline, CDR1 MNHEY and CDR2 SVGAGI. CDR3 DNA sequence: TGTGCCAGCAGTTACACGGTTTCCACTGAAGCTTTCTTT. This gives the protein CASSYTVSTEAFF.

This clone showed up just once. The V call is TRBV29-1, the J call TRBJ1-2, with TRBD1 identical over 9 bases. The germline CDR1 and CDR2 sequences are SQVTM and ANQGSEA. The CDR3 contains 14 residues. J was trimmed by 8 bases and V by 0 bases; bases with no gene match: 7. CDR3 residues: CSVEEGDREWGYTF. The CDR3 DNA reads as TGCAGCGTTGAAGAGGGGGACAGGGAATGGGGCTACACCTTC. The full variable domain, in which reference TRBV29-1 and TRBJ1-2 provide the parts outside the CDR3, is SAVISQKPSRDICQRGTSLTIQCQVDSQVTMMFWYRQQPGQSLTLIATANQGSEATYESGFVIDKFPISRPNLTFSTLTVSNMSPEDSSIYLCSVEEGDREWGYTFGSGTRLTVV.

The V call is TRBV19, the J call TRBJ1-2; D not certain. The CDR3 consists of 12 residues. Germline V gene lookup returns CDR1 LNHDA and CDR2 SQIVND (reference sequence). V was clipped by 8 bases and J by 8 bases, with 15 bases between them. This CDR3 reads CASGPDGRGYTF. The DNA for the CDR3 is TGTGCCAGTGGGCCGGACGGGAGAGGCTACACCTTC.

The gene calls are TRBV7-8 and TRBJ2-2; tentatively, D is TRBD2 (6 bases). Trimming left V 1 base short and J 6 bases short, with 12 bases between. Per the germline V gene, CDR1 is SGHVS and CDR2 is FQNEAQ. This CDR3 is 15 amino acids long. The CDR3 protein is CASSLVAGRAGELFF. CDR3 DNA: TGTGCCAGCAGCTTAGTTGCGGGGCGCGCCGGGGAGCTGTTTTTT.

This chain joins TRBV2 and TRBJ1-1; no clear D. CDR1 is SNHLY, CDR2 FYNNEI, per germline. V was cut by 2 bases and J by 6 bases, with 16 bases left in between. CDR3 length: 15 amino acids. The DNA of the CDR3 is TGTGCCAGCAGTGAACAGGTAAAAACGCACGCTGAAGCTTTCTTT. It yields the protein CASSEQVKTHAEAFF.

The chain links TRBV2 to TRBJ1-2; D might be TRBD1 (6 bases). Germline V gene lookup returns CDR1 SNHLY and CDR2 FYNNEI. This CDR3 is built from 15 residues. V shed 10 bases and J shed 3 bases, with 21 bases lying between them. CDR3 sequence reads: CATYGGRFPDYGYTF. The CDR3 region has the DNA TGTGCCACGTATGGGGGCCGCTTCCCTGACTATGGCTACACCTTC.

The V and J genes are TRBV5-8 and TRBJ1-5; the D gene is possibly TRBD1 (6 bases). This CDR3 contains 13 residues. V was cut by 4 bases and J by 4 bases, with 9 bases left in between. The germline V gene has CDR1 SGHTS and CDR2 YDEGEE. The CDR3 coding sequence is TGTGCCAGCAGCCGGACAGTAAATCAGCCCCAGCATTTT. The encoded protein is CASSRTVNQPQHF.

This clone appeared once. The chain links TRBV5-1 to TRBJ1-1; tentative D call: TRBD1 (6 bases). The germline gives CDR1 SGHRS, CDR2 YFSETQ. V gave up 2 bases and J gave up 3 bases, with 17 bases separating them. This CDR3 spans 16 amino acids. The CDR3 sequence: CASSLDLRGGDTEAFF. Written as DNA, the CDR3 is TGCGCCAGCAGCTTAGATCTCAGGGGTGGGGACACTGAAGCTTTCTTT.

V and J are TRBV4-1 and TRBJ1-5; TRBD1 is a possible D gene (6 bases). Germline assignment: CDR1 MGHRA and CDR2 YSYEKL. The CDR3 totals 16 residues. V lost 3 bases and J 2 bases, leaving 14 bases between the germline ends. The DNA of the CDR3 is TGCGCCAGCAGCCAGTCCGAGGGGGGGGGCAATCAGCCCCAGCATTTT. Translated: CASSQSEGGGNQPQHF.

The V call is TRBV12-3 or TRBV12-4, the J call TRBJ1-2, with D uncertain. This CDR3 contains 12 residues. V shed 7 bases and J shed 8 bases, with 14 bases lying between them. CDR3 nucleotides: TGTGCCAGCACCCCCCGGGAGTCCGGCTACACCTTC. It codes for CASTPRESGYTF.

The CDR3, as DNA: TGTGCCAGCAGCGCCGCAGGGGGGTCATCGAATTCACCCCTCCACTTT. It encodes CASSAAGGSSNSPLHF. This chain connects TRBV9 to TRBJ1-6, with 7 bases fitting TRBD1. The V gene's germline CDR1 is SGDLS and CDR2 YYNGEE. This CDR3 region has 16 residues. Trimming at V came to 3 bases and at J to 7 bases, leaving 10 bases not matched to a gene.

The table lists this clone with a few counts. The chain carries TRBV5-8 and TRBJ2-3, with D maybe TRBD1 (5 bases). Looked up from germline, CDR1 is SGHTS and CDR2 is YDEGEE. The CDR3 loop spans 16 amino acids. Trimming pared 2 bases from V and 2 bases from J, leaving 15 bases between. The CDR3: CASSFGTGGHTDTQYF. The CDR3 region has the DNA TGTGCCAGCAGCTTTGGCACAGGCGGACACACAGATACGCAGTATTTT.

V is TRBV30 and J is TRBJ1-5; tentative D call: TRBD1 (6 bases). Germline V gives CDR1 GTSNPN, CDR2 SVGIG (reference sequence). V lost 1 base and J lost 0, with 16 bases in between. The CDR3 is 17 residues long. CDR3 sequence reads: CAWSANRVSYSNQPQHF. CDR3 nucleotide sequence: TGTGCCTGGAGTGCCAACAGGGTTTCCTATAGCAATCAGCCCCAGCATTTT.

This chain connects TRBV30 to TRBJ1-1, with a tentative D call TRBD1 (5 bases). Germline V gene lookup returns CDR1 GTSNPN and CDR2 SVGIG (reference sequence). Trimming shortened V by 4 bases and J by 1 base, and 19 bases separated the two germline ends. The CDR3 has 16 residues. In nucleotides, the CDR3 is TGTGCCTGGATTTTATTCGTGACAGCGAAGAACACTGAAGCTTTCTTT. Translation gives CAWILFVTAKNTEAFF.

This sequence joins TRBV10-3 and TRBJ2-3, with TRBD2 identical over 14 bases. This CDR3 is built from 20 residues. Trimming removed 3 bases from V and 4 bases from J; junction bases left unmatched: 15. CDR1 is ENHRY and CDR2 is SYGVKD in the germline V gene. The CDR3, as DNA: TGTGCCATCAGTGACCGGACTAGCGGGGGGCAGGGGAGGTTAGCAGATACGCAGTATTTT. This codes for CAISDRTSGGQGRLADTQYF.

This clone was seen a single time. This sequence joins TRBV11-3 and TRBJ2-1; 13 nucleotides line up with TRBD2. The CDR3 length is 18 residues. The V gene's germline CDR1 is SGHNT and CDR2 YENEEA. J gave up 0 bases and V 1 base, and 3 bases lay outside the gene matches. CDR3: CASSLGTSGGYSYNEQFF. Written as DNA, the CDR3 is TGTGCCAGCAGCTTAGGGACTAGCGGGGGATACTCCTACAATGAGCAGTTCTTC.

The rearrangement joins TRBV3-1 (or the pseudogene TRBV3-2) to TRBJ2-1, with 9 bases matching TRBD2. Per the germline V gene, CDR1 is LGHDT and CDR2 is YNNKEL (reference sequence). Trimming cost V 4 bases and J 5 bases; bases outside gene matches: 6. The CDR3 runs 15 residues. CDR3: CASSPGLAPNNEQFF. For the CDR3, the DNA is TGTGCCAGCAGCCCTGGACTAGCGCCAAACAATGAGCAGTTCTTC.

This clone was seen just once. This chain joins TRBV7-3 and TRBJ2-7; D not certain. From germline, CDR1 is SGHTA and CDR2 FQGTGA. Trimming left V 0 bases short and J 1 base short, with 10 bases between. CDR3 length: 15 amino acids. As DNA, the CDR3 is TGTGCCAGCAGCTTAACGTGGAGTCCTTCCTACGAGCAGTACTTC. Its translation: CASSLTWSPSYEQYF.

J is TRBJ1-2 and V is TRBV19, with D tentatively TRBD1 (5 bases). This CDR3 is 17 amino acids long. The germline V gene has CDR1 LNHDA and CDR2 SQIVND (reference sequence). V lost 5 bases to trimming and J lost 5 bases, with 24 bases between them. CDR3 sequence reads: CASSVPPTRQTPYGYTF. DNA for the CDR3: TGTGCCAGTAGTGTTCCCCCGACAAGACAGACCCCTTATGGCTACACCTTC.

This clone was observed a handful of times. The CDR3, as DNA: TGTGCCAGCAGCGTAGGGACAGGGGAATATAGCAATCAGCCCCAGCATTTT. Translation: CASSVGTGEYSNQPQHF. The V call is TRBV9, the J call TRBJ1-5; TRBD1 matches 9 bases. The CDR3 loop spans 17 amino acids. The germline gives CDR1 SGDLS, CDR2 YYNGEE. Germline trimming cut 0 bases from V and 0 bases from J; bases unmatched to any gene: 4.

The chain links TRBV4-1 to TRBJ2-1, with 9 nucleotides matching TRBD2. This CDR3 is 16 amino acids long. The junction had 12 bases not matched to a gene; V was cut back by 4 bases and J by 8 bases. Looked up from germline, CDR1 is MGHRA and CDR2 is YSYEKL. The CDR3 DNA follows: TGCGCCAGCAGCCGATCAATGGGACTAGCTTCATATGAGCAGTTCTTC. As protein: CASSRSMGLASYEQFF.

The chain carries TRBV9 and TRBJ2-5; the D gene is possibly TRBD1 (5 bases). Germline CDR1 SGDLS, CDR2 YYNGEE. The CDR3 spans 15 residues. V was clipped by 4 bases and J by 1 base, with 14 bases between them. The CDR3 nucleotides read TGTGCCAGCAGCTCCGCCTCAGGGTTCCAAGAGACCCAGTACTTC. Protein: CASSSASGFQETQYF. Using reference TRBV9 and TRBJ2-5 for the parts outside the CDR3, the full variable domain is DSGVTQTPKHLITATGQRVTLRCSPRSGDLSVYWYQQSLDQGLQFLIQYYNGEERAKGNILERFSAQQFPDLHSELNLSSLELGDSALYFCASSSASGFQETQYFGPGTRLLVL.

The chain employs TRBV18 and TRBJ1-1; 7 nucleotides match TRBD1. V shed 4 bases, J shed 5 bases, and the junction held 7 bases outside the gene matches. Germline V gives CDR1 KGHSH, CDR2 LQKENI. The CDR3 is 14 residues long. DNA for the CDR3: TGTGCCAGCTCACTCGACAGGGTGTATACTGAAGCTTTCTTT. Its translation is CASSLDRVYTEAFF. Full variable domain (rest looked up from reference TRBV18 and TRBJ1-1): NAGVMQNPRHLVRRRGQEARLRCSPMKGHSHVYWYRQLPEEGLKFMVYLQKENIIDESGMPKERFSAEFPKEGPSILRIQQVVRGDSAAYFCASSLDRVYTEAFFGQGTRLTVV.